Listed below are T cell receptor beta chains from one sample, sequenced in a study of shared clonotypes between healthy human individuals. Here immunoSEQ multiplex PCR was the method, and the copy in TCRdb shows in-frame clones only, minus some. This sample has roughly 1 million clones, with 75% to 80% found just once. Sequencing input: memory CD4+ T cells from PBMCs. The receptors originated from a man aged 18 to 30 in good health. Some clones in this sample may be carry-over from other donors' samples. Both conserved end residues are part of each CDR3. Each record gives: D gene, J gene, clone size, V gene, CDR3 DNA, CDR3 protein. A D gene is named only where the DNA matches it firmly. Size is omitted from some rows. Given values are once, few, many or a class for expanded clones.

D gene: .; J gene: TRBJ2-7; clone size: .; V gene: TRBV9; CDR3 DNA: TGTGCCAGCAGCGTAGGGGATAGGGACTACGAGCAGTACTTC; CDR3 protein: CASSVGDRDYEQYF
D gene: TRBD1; J gene: TRBJ2-7; clone size: .; V gene: TRBV5-8; CDR3 DNA: TGTGCCAGCAGAATACAGGGGGCCCACGAGCAGTACTTC; CDR3 protein: CASRIQGAHEQYF
D gene: TRBD2; J gene: TRBJ2-5; clone size: .; V gene: TRBV2; CDR3 DNA: TGTGCCAGCAGTATCCAGACTAGCGGCCGGGAGACCCAGTACTTC; CDR3 protein: CASSIQTSGRETQYF
D gene: .; J gene: TRBJ1-5; clone size: .; V gene: TRBV28; CDR3 DNA: TGTGCCAGCAGTATCCCGGAGGGAGGTAGTCGGCCCCAGCATTTT; CDR3 protein: CASSIPEGGSRPQHF
D gene: TRBD2; J gene: TRBJ2-7; clone size: .; V gene: TRBV7-2; CDR3 DNA: TGTGCCAGCAGCTCGGGACTAGCGGGAGGGCCGAACTCCTACGAGCAGTACTTC; CDR3 protein: CASSSGLAGGPNSYEQYF
D gene: TRBD2; J gene: TRBJ2-7; clone size: once; V gene: TRBV6-5; CDR3 DNA: TGTGCCAGCAGTTATGCCCGAGGGACTACCTACGAGCAGTACTTC; CDR3 protein: CASSYARGTTYEQYF
D gene: .; J gene: TRBJ2-1; clone size: many; V gene: TRBV5-1; CDR3 DNA: TGCGCCAGCAGCGTAACAATCCACAATGAGCAGTTCTTC; CDR3 protein: CASSVTIHNEQFF
D gene: .; J gene: TRBJ1-4; clone size: few; V gene: TRBV14; CDR3 DNA: TGTGCCAGCAGCCAAGTGCGCCGGAGGGGGAAACTGTTTTTT; CDR3 protein: CASSQVRRRGKLFF
D gene: .; J gene: TRBJ1-2; clone size: .; V gene: TRBV19; CDR3 DNA: TGTGCCAGTAGCACTCAGCCGGGCAGCTCAAGAAACTATGGCTACACCTTC; CDR3 protein: CASSTQPGSSRNYGYTF
D gene: TRBD1; J gene: TRBJ2-6; clone size: .; V gene: TRBV5-1; CDR3 DNA: TGCGCCAGCAGCTTACAGGGGGCTGGTGCCAACGTCCTGACTTTC; CDR3 protein: CASSLQGAGANVLTF
D gene: .; J gene: TRBJ1-2; clone size: .; V gene: TRBV7-2; CDR3 DNA: TGTGCCAGCAGCTTAGCGACGACAGGCTATGGCTACACCTTC; CDR3 protein: CASSLATTGYGYTF
D gene: .; J gene: TRBJ1-2; clone size: .; V gene: TRBV4-1; CDR3 DNA: TGCGCCAGCAGCCAAGATCTCAGTTTTAACTATGGCTACACCTTC; CDR3 protein: CASSQDLSFNYGYTF
D gene: .; J gene: TRBJ2-3; clone size: .; V gene: TRBV15; CDR3 DNA: TGTGCCACCAGCAGAGGAGGAGACACAGATACGCAGTATTTT; CDR3 protein: CATSRGGDTDTQYF
D gene: .; J gene: TRBJ1-2; clone size: .; V gene: TRBV28; CDR3 DNA: TGTGCCAGCAGTTCCCCCTGGGACTACACCTTC; CDR3 protein: CASSSPWDYTF
D gene: .; J gene: TRBJ1-1; clone size: .; V gene: TRBV10-3; CDR3 DNA: TGTGCCATCAGTGATAGGGGCAGCTTGAACACTGAAGCTTTCTTT; CDR3 protein: CAISDRGSLNTEAFF
D gene: .; J gene: TRBJ2-1; clone size: few; V gene: TRBV2; CDR3 DNA: TGTGCCAGCAGCGGACTGTACAATGAGCAGTTCTTC; CDR3 protein: CASSGLYNEQFF
D gene: .; J gene: TRBJ1-2; clone size: .; V gene: TRBV19; CDR3 DNA: TGTGCCAGTAGTACTCCTCAAATGGGACGGCTTCTTGGCTACACCTTC; CDR3 protein: CASSTPQMGRLLGYTF
D gene: .; J gene: TRBJ1-2; clone size: .; V gene: TRBV2; CDR3 DNA: TGTGCCAGCAGCCCGGGGGCCCCCTATGGCTACACCTTC; CDR3 protein: CASSPGAPYGYTF
D gene: .; J gene: TRBJ2-3; clone size: once; V gene: TRBV29-1; CDR3 DNA: TGCAGCGTGGTCATCGACACAGATACGCAGTATTTT; CDR3 protein: CSVVIDTDTQYF
D gene: .; J gene: TRBJ2-4; clone size: .; V gene: TRBV7-2; CDR3 DNA: TGTGCCAGCAGCTCCAAGCAGGGGGGGCCCAAAAACATTCAGTACTTC; CDR3 protein: CASSSKQGGPKNIQYF
D gene: TRBD1; J gene: TRBJ2-5; clone size: .; V gene: TRBV5-1; CDR3 DNA: TGCGCCAGCAGCAGCTCCAGGGGGTACCAAGAGACCCAGTACTTC; CDR3 protein: CASSSSRGYQETQYF
D gene: TRBD1; J gene: TRBJ2-3; clone size: .; V gene: TRBV29-1; CDR3 DNA: TGCAGCGTAGCAGGGGGCTCCACAGATACGCAGTATTTT; CDR3 protein: CSVAGGSTDTQYF
D gene: TRBD2; J gene: TRBJ2-1; clone size: .; V gene: TRBV5-6; CDR3 DNA: TGTGCCAGCAGCTTGAGCGGGAGGGCCTTTGGTGAGCAGTTCTTC; CDR3 protein: CASSLSGRAFGEQFF
D gene: .; J gene: TRBJ1-4; clone size: .; V gene: TRBV30; CDR3 DNA: TGTGCCTACGGACGGGGGTATAGTGAAAAACTGTTTTTT; CDR3 protein: CAYGRGYSEKLFF
D gene: .; J gene: TRBJ2-5; clone size: .; V gene: TRBV25-1; CDR3 DNA: TGTGCCAGCAGACTCGACCAAAGGGAGACCCAGTACTTC; CDR3 protein: CASRLDQRETQYF
D gene: .; J gene: TRBJ1-5; clone size: .; V gene: TRBV7-2; CDR3 DNA: TGTGCCAGCAGCTTGGCGGGACTCAATAGCAATCAGCCCCAGCATTTT; CDR3 protein: CASSLAGLNSNQPQHF
D gene: .; J gene: TRBJ2-2; clone size: .; V gene: TRBV6-4; CDR3 DNA: TGTGCCAGCAGCCGGGAGTCGGGCACCGGGGAGCTGTTTTTT; CDR3 protein: CASSRESGTGELFF
D gene: .; J gene: TRBJ2-7; clone size: .; V gene: TRBV11-2; CDR3 DNA: TGTGCCAGCAGCTTACTTCCGGACGTCACCTACGAGCAGTACTTC; CDR3 protein: CASSLLPDVTYEQYF
D gene: .; J gene: TRBJ1-1; clone size: .; V gene: TRBV28; CDR3 DNA: TGTGCCAGCAGCTCTTCCCGACAGCTAAATGAAGCTTTCTTT; CDR3 protein: CASSSSRQLNEAFF
D gene: .; J gene: TRBJ2-1; clone size: few; V gene: TRBV11-2; CDR3 DNA: TGTGCCAGCAGCGTGCCGGGACCAACCGAGCAGTTCTTC; CDR3 protein: CASSVPGPTEQFF
D gene: .; J gene: TRBJ2-1; clone size: .; V gene: TRBV19; CDR3 DNA: TGTGCCAGTAGTATAGGCCTAGCTCTATCCGATGAGCAGTTCTTC; CDR3 protein: CASSIGLALSDEQFF
D gene: .; J gene: TRBJ2-7; clone size: .; V gene: TRBV5-6; CDR3 DNA: TGTGCCAGCAGCTTGGACGGTTGGAGGGAGCAGTACTTC; CDR3 protein: CASSLDGWREQYF
D gene: TRBD2; J gene: TRBJ2-7; clone size: .; V gene: TRBV28; CDR3 DNA: TGTGCCAGCAGTTTATTTTCTAGCGGGAGGTACGAGCAGTACTTC; CDR3 protein: CASSLFSSGRYEQYF
D gene: .; J gene: TRBJ1-5; clone size: .; V gene: TRBV4-1; CDR3 DNA: TGCGCCAGCAGCCAAGATGATGGCGGGAGGAATCAGCCCCAGCATTTT; CDR3 protein: CASSQDDGGRNQPQHF
D gene: TRBD1; J gene: TRBJ2-7; clone size: .; V gene: TRBV7-9; CDR3 DNA: TGTGCCAGCAGCTTCTCCGGGACAGGGGACGAGCAGTACTTC; CDR3 protein: CASSFSGTGDEQYF
D gene: .; J gene: TRBJ1-2; clone size: .; V gene: TRBV6-5; CDR3 DNA: TGTGCCAGCACTTCGGCTTCGGGCTACACCTTC; CDR3 protein: CASTSASGYTF
D gene: .; J gene: TRBJ1-1; clone size: .; V gene: TRBV9; CDR3 DNA: TGTGCCAGCAGCGTAGATGGGTGGATGAACACTGAAGCTTTCTTT; CDR3 protein: CASSVDGWMNTEAFF
D gene: TRBD1; J gene: TRBJ2-7; clone size: .; V gene: TRBV19; CDR3 DNA: TGTGCCAGTAGTCGGACAGGGTATTTCTCCTACGAGCAGTACTTC; CDR3 protein: CASSRTGYFSYEQYF
D gene: .; J gene: TRBJ2-7; clone size: once; V gene: TRBV12-1; CDR3 DNA: TGTGCCAGCAGCCAAGTCAGGGCTAGCGGGATTTGGGCCCTCTACGAGCAGTACTTC; CDR3 protein: CASSQVRASGIWALYEQYF
D gene: .; J gene: TRBJ2-1; clone size: .; V gene: TRBV2; CDR3 DNA: TGTGCCAGCAGTGAAAACTGGGCCTCCTACAATGAGCAGTTCTTC; CDR3 protein: CASSENWASYNEQFF
D gene: .; J gene: TRBJ2-1; clone size: few; V gene: TRBV10-3; CDR3 DNA: TGTGCCATCAGTGAGAGCGCGGGAAACTACAATGAGCAGTTCTTC; CDR3 protein: CAISESAGNYNEQFF
D gene: TRBD2; J gene: TRBJ2-2; clone size: few; V gene: TRBV28; CDR3 DNA: TGTGCCAGCACAAACCCATCGGGGGGGCCGGATACCGGGGAGCTGTTTTTT; CDR3 protein: CASTNPSGGPDTGELFF
D gene: .; J gene: TRBJ1-1; clone size: .; V gene: TRBV6-1; CDR3 DNA: TGTGCCACCAACAAGTGGGAATCGAACACTGAAGCTTTCTTT; CDR3 protein: CATNKWESNTEAFF
D gene: .; J gene: TRBJ1-1; clone size: .; V gene: TRBV4-1; CDR3 DNA: TGCGCCAGCAGCCAAGACGCAGGGGACGAGACTGAAGCTTTCTTT; CDR3 protein: CASSQDAGDETEAFF
D gene: .; J gene: TRBJ2-5; clone size: once; V gene: TRBV5-1; CDR3 DNA: TGCGCCAGCAGCTTGTCCCCGGGGGAATTCCAGTACTTC; CDR3 protein: CASSLSPGEFQYF
D gene: .; J gene: TRBJ2-7; clone size: .; V gene: TRBV30; CDR3 DNA: TGTGCCTGGAGTCCCGCGAAGCGGGCCCACTACGAGCAGTACTTC; CDR3 protein: CAWSPAKRAHYEQYF
D gene: .; J gene: TRBJ2-3; clone size: once; V gene: TRBV2; CDR3 DNA: TGTGCCAGCAGTGAAAATCCCGGACAAGATACGCAGTATTTT; CDR3 protein: CASSENPGQDTQYF
D gene: .; J gene: TRBJ2-6; clone size: .; V gene: TRBV5-1; CDR3 DNA: TGCGCCAGCAGCCCTGGTCAAAGTGGGGGAGCAGGGGCCAACGTCCTGACTTTC; CDR3 protein: CASSPGQSGGAGANVLTF
D gene: .; J gene: TRBJ2-5; clone size: .; V gene: TRBV28; CDR3 DNA: TGTGCCAGCAGAGCCGGACTGGCGTTTTGGACCCAGTACTTC; CDR3 protein: CASRAGLAFWTQYF
D gene: .; J gene: TRBJ2-5; clone size: .; V gene: TRBV5-1; CDR3 DNA: TGCGCCAGCAGCTTGGTGGAGACCCAGTACTTC; CDR3 protein: CASSLVETQYF
D gene: .; J gene: TRBJ1-1; clone size: .; V gene: TRBV6-5; CDR3 DNA: TGTGCCAGCAGTTACTTGAACAGGGAAGGGACTGAAGCTTTCTTT; CDR3 protein: CASSYLNREGTEAFF
D gene: TRBD1; J gene: TRBJ1-5; clone size: .; V gene: TRBV28; CDR3 DNA: TGTGCCAGCAGCCGACGGACAGGGTTTCAGCCCCAGCATTTT; CDR3 protein: CASSRRTGFQPQHF
D gene: .; J gene: TRBJ2-7; clone size: .; V gene: TRBV6-6; CDR3 DNA: TGTGCCAGCAGTTACTCGGCCGGGGCCGCCTACGAGCAGTACTTC; CDR3 protein: CASSYSAGAAYEQYF